This TCR beta chain was identified during a study of blood T cell repertoires in COVID-19 (TCRdb year 2020). Study-level background: Samples from collaborators originated in the United States, Italy and Spain and spanned both the acute and convalescent phases of COVID-19. The prospective study material was composed of cDNA or gDNA derived from T cells, B-cell-depleted T cells, or PBMCs. The dataset comprised deeply sampled blood TCRbeta repertoires from subjects exposed to, actively infected with, or recovered from COVID-19. A freely available public database, intended as a resource for researchers studying the immune response to SARS-CoV-2, is where the repertoires were released. Samples came from the ongoing ImmuneRACE study (first 160 participants) plus 1,254 subjects from 6 global collaborators. Sample metadata almost always included a de-identified subject ID, COVID-19 status, age in years and sex. Where HLA class I and class II types were available, the types were taken from metadata supplied by the sample provider, not from assay-based typing. The research as a whole found: Clinical and demographic metadata were provided uncurated, with the amount varying by source and participant.

The CDR3 holds 14 amino acids from the cysteine to the phenylalanine. Of all the DNA, just the CDR3 is kept, 42 bases in frame from base 1. Trimmed from V: 1 base; trimmed from J: 2 bases; junction bases lacking a gene match: 5. CDR1 and CDR2 are read off the germline V gene as SQVTM and ANQGSEA. At one collaborating source in Seattle, patients were enrolled during active infection and were followed longitudinally through the course of disease. Whole blood was collected in K2EDTA tubes by collaborating institutions according to the institutions' own protocols. For TCRbeta analysis, collaborators shipped samples as frozen whole blood, isolated PBMCs, or DNA extracted from either of those sample types. Notes on this clone: Its antigen remains unidentified. Per-base qualities were not stored, and no clone one base away is much larger.

The immunoSEQ Assay, a bias-controlled multiplex PCR, was used to amplify TCRbeta CDR3 regions from genomic DNA. In the source study's methods: The number of nucleated cells in each sample was estimated from the amplification of reference gene primers within the assay. To quantify the absolute abundance of each unique TCRbeta CDR3 rearrangement, sequence reads were collapsed and filtered. Productive Simpson clonality was computed per sample as the square root of Simpson's diversity index over productive rearrangements. In its TCRdb copy, this immuneACCESS table keeps in-frame sequences only and misses some clones. Where compared with another copy, unresolved V genes explain less than half of these, and the others have no known cause. The V and J calls and clone size were taken over from that table, and D and trimming were inferred from the DNA. The sample has roughly 390,000 clones on record, around 87% of them singletons. The ten largest account for roughly a tenth of the sample.

Input material: peripheral blood. The rearrangement combines TRBV29-1 with TRBJ2-7, and TRBD2 matches 7 of the central bases. This TCR derives from a woman aged 30 to 39 with COVID-19, enrolled during active disease. The CDR3 has the sequence CSVEVRGGTYEQYF. Read as DNA, the sequence is TGCAGCGTTGAAGTTCGCGGGGGAACCTACGAGCAGTACTTC.